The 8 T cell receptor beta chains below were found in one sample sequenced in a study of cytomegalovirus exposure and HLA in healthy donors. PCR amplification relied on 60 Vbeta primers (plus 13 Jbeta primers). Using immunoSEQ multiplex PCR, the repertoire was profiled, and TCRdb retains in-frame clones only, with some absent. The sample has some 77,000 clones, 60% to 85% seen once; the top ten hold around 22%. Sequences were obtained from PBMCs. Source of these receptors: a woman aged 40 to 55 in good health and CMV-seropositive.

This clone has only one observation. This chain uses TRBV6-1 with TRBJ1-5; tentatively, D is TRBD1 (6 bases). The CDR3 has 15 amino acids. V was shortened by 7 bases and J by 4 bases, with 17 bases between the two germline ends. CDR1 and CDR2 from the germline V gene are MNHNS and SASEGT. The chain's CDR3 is CASISSGVINQPQHF. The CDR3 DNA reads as TGTGCCAGCATATCCTCAGGGGTTATTAATCAGCCCCAGCATTTT.

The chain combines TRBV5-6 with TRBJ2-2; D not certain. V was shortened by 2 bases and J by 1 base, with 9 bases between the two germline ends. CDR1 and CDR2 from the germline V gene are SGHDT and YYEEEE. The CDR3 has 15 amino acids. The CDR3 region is CASSLRRKNTGELFF. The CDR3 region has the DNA TGTGCCAGCAGCTTACGGCGGAAGAACACCGGGGAGCTGTTTTTT. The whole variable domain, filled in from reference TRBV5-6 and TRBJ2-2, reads DAGVTQSPTHLIKTRGQQVTLRCSPKSGHDTVSWYQQALGQGPQFIFQYYEEEERQRGNFPDRFSGHQFPNYSSELNVNALLLGDSALYLCASSLRRKNTGELFFGEGSRLTVL.

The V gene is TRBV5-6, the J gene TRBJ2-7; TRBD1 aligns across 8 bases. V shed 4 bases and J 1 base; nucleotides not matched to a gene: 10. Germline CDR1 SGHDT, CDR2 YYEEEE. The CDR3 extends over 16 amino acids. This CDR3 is CASSVPGQEQSYEQYF. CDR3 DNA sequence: TGTGCCAGCAGCGTACCGGGACAGGAGCAATCCTACGAGCAGTACTTC.

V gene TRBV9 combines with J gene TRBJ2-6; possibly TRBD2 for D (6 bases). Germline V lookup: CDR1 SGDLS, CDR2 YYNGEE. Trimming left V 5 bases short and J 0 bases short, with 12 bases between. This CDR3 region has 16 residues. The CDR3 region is CASRGGVSSGANVLTF. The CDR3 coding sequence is TGTGCCAGCAGAGGAGGGGTGAGCTCTGGGGCCAACGTCCTGACTTTC.

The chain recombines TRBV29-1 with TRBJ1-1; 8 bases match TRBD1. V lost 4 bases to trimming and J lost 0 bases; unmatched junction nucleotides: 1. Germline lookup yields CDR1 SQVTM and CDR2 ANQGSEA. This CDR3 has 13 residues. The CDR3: CSVATGVNTEAFF. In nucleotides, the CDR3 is TGCAGCGTTGCGACAGGGGTGAACACTGAAGCTTTCTTT.

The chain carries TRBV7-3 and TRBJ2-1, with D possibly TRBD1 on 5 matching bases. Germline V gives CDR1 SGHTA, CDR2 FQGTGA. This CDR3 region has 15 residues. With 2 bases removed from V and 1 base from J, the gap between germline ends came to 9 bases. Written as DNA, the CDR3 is TGTGCCAGCAGCTTACTCGCAGGGTCCTACAATGAGCAGTTCTTC. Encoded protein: CASSLLAGSYNEQFF.

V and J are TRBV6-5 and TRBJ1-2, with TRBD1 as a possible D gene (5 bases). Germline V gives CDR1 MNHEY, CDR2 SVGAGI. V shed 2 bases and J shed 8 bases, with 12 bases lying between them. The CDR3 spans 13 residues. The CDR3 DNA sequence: TGTGCCAGCAGTTACGATCGGGGGATCGGCTACACCTTC. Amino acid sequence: CASSYDRGIGYTF.

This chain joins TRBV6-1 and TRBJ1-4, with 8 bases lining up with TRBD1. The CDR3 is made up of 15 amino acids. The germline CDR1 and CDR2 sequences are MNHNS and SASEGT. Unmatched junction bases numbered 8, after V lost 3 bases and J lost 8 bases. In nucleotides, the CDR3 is TGTGCCAGCAGTGATACAGGACAGGGCTGGGAAAAACTGTTTTTT. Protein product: CASSDTGQGWEKLFF.